In this sample, the clone carrying this T cell receptor (beta chain) turned up a few times. This CDR3 is 15 amino acids long. Trimming shortened V by 4 bases and J by 1 base, and 14 bases separated the two germline ends. Germline CDR1 and CDR2: SGHDN and FVKESK. This specimen comes from a study of blood T cell repertoires in COVID-19. At the level of the study: COVID-19 samples, acute and convalescent, were from the United States, Italy and Spain.

Source study methods: Quantification of nucleated cells was approximated via reference gene primer amplification. Repertoires were generated with immunoSEQ multiplex PCR, while TCRdb's copy carries only in-frame clones and drops some. V, J and clone size were drawn from that table, and D and trimming were deduced from the DNA. The sample holds about 130,000 clones, around 86% seen once. The sequencing input was peripheral blood. The TCR sequence derives from an elderly man with active or convalescent COVID-19. The V gene is TRBV14, the J gene TRBJ2-7; D remains ambiguous. CDR3 sequence: CASSLGTDISYEQYF. The CDR3 nucleotides read TGTGCCAGCAGCCTTGGAACAGATATATCCTACGAGCAGTACTTC.